The 11 T cell receptor beta chains listed next were all sequenced from one sample in a study of blood T cell repertoires in COVID-19. Profiled with immunoSEQ multiplex PCR; TCRdb holds only in-frame clones, not every one. The sample yields approximately 78,000 clones, approximately 82% seen once. Specimen: peripheral blood. The source of these receptors is a woman older than 75 with acute or convalescent COVID-19.

V gene TRBV6-5 combines with J gene TRBJ2-1, with 14 positions matching TRBD2. The CDR3 length is 16 residues. The V and J ends lost 0 bases and 10 bases, in that order; junction bases with no gene match: 5. Germline CDR1 reads MNHEY; CDR2 reads SVGAGI. The chain's CDR3 is CASSYSLGLAGEEQFF. Here the CDR3 DNA reads TGTGCCAGCAGTTACTCCTTGGGACTAGCGGGAGAAGAGCAGTTCTTC.

V is TRBV19 and J is TRBJ1-2; 11 bases match TRBD1. The germline V gene encodes CDR1 LNHDA and CDR2 SQIVND (reference sequence). The CDR3 runs to 13 residues. V lost 6 bases and J lost 13; bases outside the gene matches: 10. Written as DNA, the CDR3 is TGTGCCAGTAGCGGACAGGGGGCGTATGTCTTCACCTTC. Amino acid sequence: CASSGQGAYVFTF.

The chain joins TRBV10-1 to TRBJ2-3; 9 bases match TRBD2. CDR1 and CDR2 (germline): WNHNN, SYGVQD (reference sequence). Trimming cost V 3 bases and J 6 bases; bases outside gene matches: 7. The CDR3 runs 15 residues. CDR3 residues: CASSDGASGKDTQYF. The CDR3 DNA reads TGCGCCAGCAGTGACGGGGCTAGCGGGAAGGATACGCAGTATTTT.

The chain carries TRBV5-5 and TRBJ2-3, with D uncertain. CDR1 SGHKS and CDR2 YYEKEE come from the germline V gene (reference sequence). Trimming stripped 0 bases from V and 2 bases from J, with 7 bases between. The CDR3 is 14 amino acids. The chain's CDR3 is CASSLVEPTDTQYF. The CDR3, as DNA: TGTGCCAGCAGCTTGGTGGAGCCCACAGATACGCAGTATTTT. Based on the CDR3 plus reference TRBV5-5 and TRBJ2-3, the full variable domain is DAGVTQSPTHLIKTRGQQVTLRCSPISGHKSVSWYQQVLGQGPQFIFQYYEKEERGRGNFPDRFSARQFPNYSSELNVNALLLGDSALYLCASSLVEPTDTQYFGPGTRLTVL.

The rearrangement uses TRBV29-1 and TRBJ1-6, with D hard to call. Trimming shortened V by 8 bases and J by 8 bases, and 16 bases separated the two germline ends. This CDR3 comprises 13 residues. Germline CDR1 and CDR2: SQVTM and ANQGSEA. The CDR3 is CSYRVKNDSPLHF. CDR3 DNA sequence: TGCAGCTACCGGGTTAAAAACGATTCACCCCTCCACTTT.

V gene TRBV5-6 combines with J gene TRBJ2-6; perhaps TRBD1 as D (5 bases). CDR3 size: 15 residues. V lost 2 bases and J 2 bases, leaving 8 bases between the germline ends. Germline CDR1 is SGHDT and CDR2 is YYEEEE. The CDR3 reads CASSFPGTGANVLTF. The CDR3 DNA follows: TGTGCCAGCAGCTTCCCAGGGACTGGGGCCAACGTCCTGACTTTC.

The genes are TRBV7-2 and TRBJ2-7; 10 nucleotides align to TRBD1. Trimming cost V 0 bases and J 2 bases; bases outside gene matches: 4. CDR3 length equals 16 residues. Germline-derived CDR1 and CDR2 are SGHTA and FQGNSA. The CDR3 spells CASSLALGTGAYEQYF. Written as DNA, the CDR3 is TGTGCCAGCAGCTTAGCGCTCGGGACAGGGGCCTACGAGCAGTACTTC.

This chain links TRBV6-1 with TRBJ2-1; the match to TRBD1 covers 7 bases. The J segment lost 0 bases and the V segment lost 4 bases, leaving 6 bases of the junction unmatched. CDR1 and CDR2 (germline): MNHNS, SASEGT. This CDR3 comprises 16 residues. The CDR3 sequence: CASSVDRVGSYNEQFF. The DNA of the CDR3 is TGTGCCAGCAGTGTTGACAGGGTGGGCTCCTACAATGAGCAGTTCTTC.

V and J are TRBV6-2 or TRBV6-3 and TRBJ1-2, with D perhaps TRBD1 (6 bases). V was pared by 8 bases and J by 3 bases, with 10 bases between. CDR3 length: 12 residues. The germline V gene has CDR1 MNHEY and CDR2 SVGEGT. The CDR3 sequence: CASCRQDYGYTF. The CDR3 bases are TGTGCCAGCTGCCGACAGGACTATGGCTACACCTTC.

The V and J genes are TRBV20-1 and TRBJ1-6, with TRBD1 as a possible D gene (6 bases). CDR3 length: 15 residues. V lost 3 bases, J lost 1 base, and 10 bases lay in between. Germline V lookup: CDR1 DFQATT, CDR2 SNEGSKA (reference sequence). The CDR3 nucleotides read TGCAGTGCTAGTGTAGGGGGATCCTATAATTCACCCCTCCACTTT. Translating gives CSASVGGSYNSPLHF.

The chain combines TRBV11-3 with TRBJ1-3; the D gene is possibly TRBD1 (6 bases). The CDR3 length is 15 residues. The V and J ends lost 5 bases and 2 bases respectively, with 13 bases between them. Germline-derived CDR1 and CDR2 are SGHNT and YENEEA. Here the CDR3 DNA reads TGTGCCAGCAGCCAAGGACAGTACGCTGGAAACACCATATATTTT. As protein: CASSQGQYAGNTIYF.